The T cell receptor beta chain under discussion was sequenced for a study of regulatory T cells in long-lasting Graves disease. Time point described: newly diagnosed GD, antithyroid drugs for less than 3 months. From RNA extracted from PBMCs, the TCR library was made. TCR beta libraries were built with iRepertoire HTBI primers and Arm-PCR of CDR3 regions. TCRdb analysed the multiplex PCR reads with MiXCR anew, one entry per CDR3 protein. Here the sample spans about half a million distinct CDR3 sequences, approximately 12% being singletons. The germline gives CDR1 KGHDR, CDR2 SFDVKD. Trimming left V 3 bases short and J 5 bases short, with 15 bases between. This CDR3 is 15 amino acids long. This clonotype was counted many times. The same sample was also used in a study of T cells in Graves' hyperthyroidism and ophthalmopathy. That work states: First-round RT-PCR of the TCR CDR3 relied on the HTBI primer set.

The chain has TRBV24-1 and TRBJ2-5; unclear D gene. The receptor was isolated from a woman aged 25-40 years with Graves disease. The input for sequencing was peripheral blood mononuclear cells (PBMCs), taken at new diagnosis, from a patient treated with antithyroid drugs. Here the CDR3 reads CATSDGNGLWETQYF. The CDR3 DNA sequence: TGTGCCACCAGTGATGGGAACGGCTTATGGGAGACCCAGTACTTC.